This entry lists 15 T cell receptor beta chains sequenced from one sample in a study of relationships among human T cell subsets. From pooled CD4+ and CD8+ T cells, anti-CD45RA microbeads isolated naive plus transitional cells. The T cell receptor alpha and beta CDR3 regions were amplified from mRNA by semiquantitative ARM-PCR. ARM-PCR used tagged nested gene-specific primers, then communal superprimers for exponential amplification. TCRdb redid the calling of the multiplex PCR reads with MiXCR, one entry per CDR3 protein. The sample shows 7,000 to 8,500 distinct CDR3 sequences, roughly 70% of them seen only once. The sequenced sample was naive and transitional (CD45RA+) T cells sorted from blood. These receptors were obtained from a middle-aged man in good health.

In its sample, this clonotype was seen a few times. CDR3 region: CASSLRGNTEAFF. CDR3 nucleotide sequence: TGTGCCAGCAGTTTAAGGGGGAACACTGAAGCTTTCTTT. This chain links TRBV28 with TRBJ1-1, with D possibly matching TRBD1 (5 bases). V lost 2 bases and J 1 base, leaving 5 bases between the germline ends. Germline V lookup: CDR1 MDHEN, CDR2 SYDVKM. The CDR3 consists of 13 residues.

This chain connects TRBV11-2 to TRBJ2-3; 9 bases are a match to TRBD2. The CDR3 has 17 amino acids. Trimming removed 1 base from V and 2 bases from J; junction bases left unmatched: 7. CDR1 and CDR2 from the germline V gene are SGHAT and FQNNGV. Here the CDR3 DNA reads TGTGCCAGCAGCTTAGCGTTAGCGGGGGCCTCCACAGATACGCAGTATTTT. As protein: CASSLALAGASTDTQYF.

This clonotype was seen a handful of times. The chain has TRBV29-1 and TRBJ2-7, with D perhaps assigned TRBD1 or TRBD2 (5 bases each). The CDR3 covers 12 residues. Germline CDR1 reads SQVTM; CDR2 reads ANQGSEA. The V end was cut by 4 bases, the J end by 0 bases, with 7 bases between. The CDR3: CSVGDVSYEQYF. The CDR3 bases are TGCAGCGTTGGGGACGTCTCCTACGAGCAGTACTTC.

J is TRBJ2-1 and V is TRBV10-2; 9 bases match TRBD1. V shed 11 bases and J 4 bases; nucleotides not matched to a gene: 3. Germline assignment: CDR1 WSHSY and CDR2 SAAADI. The CDR3 sequence is 12 residues long. As DNA, the CDR3 is TGCGCCGCCGGGACAGGGTACAATGAGCAGTTCTTC. Protein sequence: CAAGTGYNEQFF.

V gene TRBV20-1 combines with J gene TRBJ2-1; 10 positions agree with TRBD2. The V and J ends lost 4 bases and 5 bases, in that order; junction bases with no gene match: 11. CDR1 DFQATT and CDR2 SNEGSKA come from the germline V gene (reference sequence). The CDR3 loop spans 16 amino acids. CDR3 sequence reads: CSANPSLAGVHNEQFF. The DNA of the CDR3 is TGCAGTGCTAACCCCTCCCTAGCGGGAGTTCACAATGAGCAGTTCTTC.

V gene TRBV7-9 combines with J gene TRBJ1-2; D gene ambiguous. Trimming took off 3 bases at V and 3 bases at J, with 8 bases between the two ends. Germline CDR1 and CDR2: SEHNR and FQNEAQ (reference sequence). The CDR3 contains 13 residues. CDR3 sequence (DNA): TGTGCCAGCAGCTTGACGGGTTACTATGGCTACACCTTC. Residues: CASSLTGYYGYTF. Drawing the rest from reference TRBV7-9 and TRBJ1-2, the complete variable domain is DTGVSQNPRHKITKRGQNVTFRCDPISEHNRLYWYRQTLGQGPEFLTYFQNEAQLEKSRLLSDRFSAERPKGSFSTLEIQRTEQGDSAMYLCASSLTGYYGYTFGSGTRLTVV.

The CDR3 reads CATSTDNEQFF. The CDR3 coding sequence is TGTGCCACCTCTACCGACAATGAGCAGTTCTTC. The gene calls are TRBV6-1 and TRBJ2-1, with no clear D. Trimming pared 10 bases from V and 5 bases from J, leaving 9 bases between. This CDR3 region has 11 residues. Germline V gene lookup returns CDR1 MNHNS and CDR2 SASEGT.

Concerning this clonotype itself: A read error may produce the germline difference seen at one junction end. V gene TRBV11-1 combines with J gene TRBJ2-1; 7 bases align to TRBD1. There are 15 residues in the CDR3. CDR1 is SGHAT and CDR2 is FQDESV in the germline V gene (reference sequence). The CDR3 loop is CASNLKGPGGNEQFF. The CDR3 nucleotides read TGTGCCAGCAACTTAAAGGGGCCAGGGGGCAATGAGCAGTTCTTC. Full variable domain (missing parts from reference TRBV11-1 and TRBJ2-1): EAEVAQSPRYKITEKSQAVAFWCDPISGHATLYWYRQILGQGPELLVQFQDESVVDDSQLPKDRFSAERLKGVDSTLKIQPAELGDSAMYLCASNLKGPGGNEQFFGPGTRLTVL.

The chain uses TRBV4-1 and TRBJ2-1; no definite D call. The CDR3 totals 16 residues. Trimming removed 2 bases at V and 7 bases at J, with 18 bases between. CDR1 and CDR2 (germline): MGHRA, YSYEKL. For the CDR3, the DNA is TGCGCCAGCAGCCAATTGACGGATACGGCCTGGAATGAGCAGTTCTTC. It codes for CASSQLTDTAWNEQFF.

This clonotype appeared a few times. This chain's CDR3 is CASSLAAPSTDTQYF. CDR3 bases: TGTGCCAGCAGCTTAGCGGCACCTAGCACAGATACGCAGTATTTT. This chain connects TRBV7-9 to TRBJ2-3; D is uncertain. Trimming left V 0 bases short and J 0 bases short, with 7 bases between. The CDR3 loop spans 15 amino acids. In germline, CDR1 is SEHNR, CDR2 FQNEAQ (reference sequence).

The chain uses TRBV29-1 and TRBJ2-7; D is possibly TRBD1 or TRBD2 (5 bases each). Trimming took 3 bases from V and 6 from J, leaving 9 bases between them. CDR3 size: 11 residues. From germline, CDR1 is SQVTM and CDR2 ANQGSEA. The CDR3 spells CSVDEGSEQYF. CDR3 coding DNA: TGCAGCGTTGATGAGGGGAGCGAGCAGTACTTC.

The rearrangement links TRBV5-1 to TRBJ2-7; TRBD2 aligns across 13 bases. CDR1 is SGHRS, CDR2 YFSETQ, per germline. This CDR3 spans 15 amino acids. Trimming removed 4 bases from V and 0 bases from J; junction bases left unmatched: 1. The CDR3 nucleotides read TGCGCCAGCAGCAGGACTAGCGGGAGCTCCTACGAGCAGTACTTC. It translates to CASSRTSGSSYEQYF.

The V gene is TRBV30, the J gene TRBJ1-1; no firm D call. Trimming removed 4 bases at V and 0 bases at J, with 9 bases between. This CDR3 spans 13 amino acids. Germline V gives CDR1 GTSNPN, CDR2 SVGIG (reference sequence). The CDR3 DNA reads TGTGCCTGGACGGCTTTTATGAACACTGAAGCTTTCTTT. It codes for CAWTAFMNTEAFF.

This clonotype was seen only a few times. The chain recombines TRBV16 with TRBJ2-3, with TRBD2 matching over 11 bases. Germline V gives CDR1 KGHSY, CDR2 FQNENV. The CDR3 consists of 18 residues. Trimming removed 4 bases from V and 1 base from J; junction bases left unmatched: 10. CDR3 sequence: CASSPMGLADFGTDTQYF. CDR3 nucleotides: TGTGCCAGCAGCCCAATGGGACTAGCGGATTTTGGCACAGATACGCAGTATTTT.

The chain recombines TRBV19 with TRBJ1-1; D remains unclear. V lost 5 bases and J 0 bases, leaving 13 bases between the germline ends. Germline V CDR1 and CDR2: LNHDA, SQIVND (reference sequence). The CDR3 is made up of 15 amino acids. CDR3 region: CASSSFGRVNTEAFF. The CDR3 DNA follows: TGTGCCAGTAGTTCTTTTGGACGGGTGAACACTGAAGCTTTCTTT.